The 29 T cell receptor beta chains below come from one sample, sequenced in a study of siplizumab effects on memory and regulatory T cells. TCRdb's table, derived via immunoSEQ multiplex PCR, lists solely in-frame clones and lacks some. The profile covers tens of thousands of clones, with 95% to 98% appearing a single time and 1.1% taken by the ten largest. The sample consisted of naive CD8+ T cells sorted from blood. The receptors come from a human donor in good health.

The V call is TRBV6-1, the J call TRBJ2-2, with D perhaps TRBD1 (6 bases). V lost 5 bases and J lost 6, with 10 bases in between. Germline CDR1 is MNHNS and CDR2 is SASEGT. This CDR3 is 13 amino acids long. The CDR3: CASSPTGSGELFF. For the CDR3, the DNA is TGTGCCAGCAGTCCTACAGGGTCCGGGGAGCTGTTTTTT.

This sequence joins TRBV5-8 and TRBJ2-1; D ambiguous. V was trimmed by 4 bases and J by 4 bases, leaving 18 bases between them. The germline V gene encodes CDR1 SGHTS and CDR2 YDEGEE. The CDR3 extends over 16 amino acids. The DNA for the CDR3 is TGTGCCAGCAGCCAAAGGTACAATGAACGTTACAATGAGCAGTTCTTC. Translating gives CASSQRYNERYNEQFF.

This rearrangement joins TRBV9 to TRBJ2-5; D gene ambiguous. The CDR3 is made up of 13 amino acids. Trimming cost V 0 bases and J 2 bases, with 5 bases left between them. Germline V gene lookup returns CDR1 SGDLS and CDR2 YYNGEE. CDR3 region: CASSVEDQETQYF. The CDR3 DNA sequence: TGTGCCAGCAGCGTAGAGGATCAAGAGACCCAGTACTTC.

The J gene is TRBJ2-3, the V gene TRBV28; TRBD1 agrees at 12 bases. V gave up 4 bases and J gave up 4 bases; unmatched junction bases: 12. The germline V gene encodes CDR1 MDHEN and CDR2 SYDVKM. The CDR3 covers 18 residues. CDR3 sequence: CASSSTGTGGEKSDTQYF. CDR3 coding DNA: TGTGCCAGCAGTTCTACCGGGACAGGGGGCGAAAAGTCAGATACGCAGTATTTT.

A few counts support this clone. V gene TRBV19 combines with J gene TRBJ2-1, with D unresolved. V was trimmed by 3 bases and J by 0 bases, leaving 12 bases between them. This CDR3 has 16 amino acids. The V gene's germline CDR1 is LNHDA and CDR2 SQIVND (reference sequence). The CDR3 coding sequence is TGTGCCAGTAGTATCTCTCAGCCGAGCTCCTACAATGAGCAGTTCTTC. It yields the protein CASSISQPSSYNEQFF. Full variable domain (rest looked up from reference TRBV19 and TRBJ2-1): DGGITQSPKYLFRKEGQNVTLSCEQNLNHDAMYWYRQDPGQGLRLIYYSQIVNDFQKGDIAEGYSVSREKKESFPLTVTSAQKNPTAFYLCASSISQPSSYNEQFFGPGTRLTVL.

The chain is built from TRBV28 and TRBJ2-1; D remains unclear. Germline V CDR1 and CDR2: MDHEN, SYDVKM. Trimming left V 3 bases short and J 12 bases short, with 9 bases between. This CDR3 comprises 11 residues. The DNA for the CDR3 is TGTGCCAGCAGTTTTGGTGGGGTGCAGTTCTTC. Encoded protein: CASSFGGVQFF.

J is TRBJ1-1 and V is TRBV7-2; no clear D. Germline CDR1 reads SGHTA; CDR2 reads FQGNSA. Trimming took off 1 base at V and 4 bases at J, with 13 bases between the two ends. The CDR3 is 15 residues long. The CDR3 nucleotides read TGTGCCAGCAGCTTAGGGGCCCGCATGAGCACTGAAGCTTTCTTT. It translates to CASSLGARMSTEAFF.

The rearrangement joins TRBV7-9 to TRBJ1-4; D remains unclear. V lost 1 base and J 6 bases, leaving 12 bases between the germline ends. Germline V gene lookup returns CDR1 SEHNR and CDR2 FQNEAQ (reference sequence). The CDR3 consists of 15 residues. In DNA form, the CDR3 reads TGTGCCAGCAGCTTAGGTCCCGGAGGACATGAAAAACTGTTTTTT. It encodes CASSLGPGGHEKLFF.

This chain uses TRBV6-1 with TRBJ2-2; 10 bases agree with TRBD2. This CDR3 contains 16 residues. From germline, CDR1 is MNHNS and CDR2 SASEGT. Germline trimming cut 4 bases from V and 3 bases from J; bases unmatched to any gene: 5. The DNA for the CDR3 is TGTGCCAGCAGTGGCTCTAGCGGGAGTGACACCGGGGAGCTGTTTTTT. Translation gives CASSGSSGSDTGELFF.

The chain employs TRBV19 and TRBJ1-4; D may be TRBD1 (6 bases). Germline loops: CDR1 LNHDA, CDR2 SQIVND (reference sequence). V gave up 6 bases and J gave up 3 bases, with 11 bases separating them. The CDR3 runs to 14 residues. Written as DNA, the CDR3 is TGTGCCAGTAGGGAACAGGGACCTAATGAAAAACTGTTTTTT. Protein sequence: CASREQGPNEKLFF.

The V gene is TRBV30, the J gene TRBJ1-5, with TRBD1 identical over 7 bases. Germline V gene sequence: CDR1 GTSNPN, CDR2 SVGIG (reference sequence). J lost 6 bases, V lost 3 bases, and 5 bases had no gene match. The CDR3 is 13 residues long. In DNA form, the CDR3 reads TGTGCCTGGAGGCCACAGGGGAGTCAGCCCCAGCATTTT. Translation: CAWRPQGSQPQHF.

This clone was seen a handful of times. The chain carries TRBV10-1 and TRBJ2-7; 9 nucleotides line up with TRBD1. Germline lookup yields CDR1 WNHNN and CDR2 SYGVQD (reference sequence). The CDR3 has 14 residues. Trimming at V came to 4 bases and at J to 2 bases, leaving 3 bases not matched to a gene. The CDR3 nucleotides are TGCGCCAGCAGTGTTGGGACAGGGCCCTACGAGCAGTACTTC. Translation: CASSVGTGPYEQYF.

This chain connects TRBV4-1 to TRBJ2-1; D is possibly TRBD2 (6 bases). Trimming removed 1 base at V and 1 base at J, with 14 bases between. This CDR3 region has 17 residues. The germline CDR1 and CDR2 sequences are MGHRA and YSYEKL. The CDR3 protein is CASSQVSGHPSYNEQFF. In DNA, the CDR3 is TGCGCCAGCAGCCAAGTGAGCGGGCACCCTTCCTACAATGAGCAGTTCTTC.

This sequence joins TRBV7-9 and TRBJ2-7; weak D call: TRBD2 (6 bases). Trimming pared 8 bases from V and 1 base from J, leaving 15 bases between. The CDR3 has 14 residues. Germline assignment: CDR1 SEHNR and CDR2 FQNEAQ (reference sequence). CDR3: CASARGTDSYEQYF. CDR3 DNA sequence: TGTGCCAGCGCCCGGGGGACGGATTCCTACGAGCAGTACTTC.

About this clone: One end of the junction does not line up with germline, which may come from a read error. The chain joins TRBV29-1 to TRBJ2-2; D is perhaps TRBD1 (5 bases). The CDR3 has 12 residues. Per germline, CDR1 SQVTM and CDR2 ANQGSEA. CDR3 nucleotide sequence: TGCAGCGTTGTGGCGGACACCGAGGAGCTGTTTTTT. As protein: CSVVADTEELFF.

The chain is built from TRBV29-1 and TRBJ1-1; D remains unclear. Trimming removed 4 bases at V and 1 base at J, with 4 bases between. Germline loops: CDR1 SQVTM, CDR2 ANQGSEA. This CDR3 is 11 amino acids long. The CDR3 coding sequence is TGCAGCGTTGTCCAGAACACTGAAGCTTTCTTT. It codes for CSVVQNTEAFF.

The CDR3 spells CASRQQGPYEQYF. The CDR3 nucleotides read TGTGCCAGCAGACAACAGGGACCCTACGAGCAGTACTTC. V is TRBV27 and J is TRBJ2-7; possibly TRBD1 for D (6 bases). CDR3 length: 13 amino acids. Trimming took 6 bases from V and 2 from J, leaving 11 bases between them. Germline V gene sequence: CDR1 MNHEY, CDR2 SMNVEV (reference sequence).

The V call is TRBV2, the J call TRBJ1-1; D remains ambiguous. The CDR3 spans 13 residues. Germline V gives CDR1 SNHLY, CDR2 FYNNEI. V lost 7 bases and J lost 5, with 14 bases in between. In DNA, the CDR3 is TGTGCCAGCAACGAGGGCGCCGCGACTGAAGCTTTCTTT. As protein: CASNEGAATEAFF.

The rearrangement joins TRBV5-6 to TRBJ1-1, with D unresolved. The CDR3 extends over 14 amino acids. Between the trimmed V and J ends, which lost 0 bases and 0 bases, there was a span of 6 bases. The V gene's germline CDR1 is SGHDT and CDR2 YYEEEE. For the CDR3, the DNA is TGTGCCAGCAGCTTGGTCGGGATGAACACTGAAGCTTTCTTT. It codes for CASSLVGMNTEAFF. The variable domain in full, completed from reference TRBV5-6 and TRBJ1-1, reads DAGVTQSPTHLIKTRGQQVTLRCSPKSGHDTVSWYQQALGQGPQFIFQYYEEEERQRGNFPDRFSGHQFPNYSSELNVNALLLGDSALYLCASSLVGMNTEAFFGQGTRLTVV.

V usage is TRBV25-1 and J usage is TRBJ1-1, with 9 bases aligning to TRBD1. CDR3 length: 15 residues. In germline, CDR1 is MGHDK, CDR2 SYGVNS. Trimming cost V 2 bases and J 4 bases; bases outside gene matches: 5. The CDR3 loop reads CASSETGGAGTEAFF. In DNA, the CDR3 is TGTGCCAGCAGTGAAACAGGGGGCGCAGGCACTGAAGCTTTCTTT.

The chain couples TRBV6-5 to TRBJ2-7; perhaps TRBD2 as D (6 bases). CDR1 is MNHEY and CDR2 is SVGAGI in the germline V gene. V shed 10 bases and J shed 4 bases, with 14 bases lying between them. CDR3 size: 12 residues. CDR3 sequence reads: CATPGVFYEQYF. The CDR3 coding sequence is TGTGCCACCCCGGGAGTTTTTTACGAGCAGTACTTC.

The chain links TRBV7-6 to TRBJ2-7, with TRBD1 as a possible D gene (6 bases). CDR1 is SGHVS, CDR2 FNYEAQ, per germline. The CDR3 loop spans 15 amino acids. V lost 5 bases and J 2 bases, leaving 16 bases between the germline ends. CDR3 sequence (DNA): TGTGCCAGCAGCGGGGGCAGGGGCTTCACCTACGAGCAGTACTTC. This encodes CASSGGRGFTYEQYF.

The rearrangement uses TRBV27 and TRBJ2-1; weak D call: TRBD2 (6 bases). CDR3 length equals 16 residues. The germline V gene encodes CDR1 MNHEY and CDR2 SMNVEV (reference sequence). The V and J ends lost 2 bases and 4 bases respectively, with 15 bases between them. The CDR3 loop reads CASSLLAEGLYNEQFF. Written as DNA, the CDR3 is TGTGCCAGCAGTTTACTTGCGGAGGGCTTGTACAATGAGCAGTTCTTC.

V gene TRBV13 combines with J gene TRBJ2-5; TRBD2 might be the D (7 bases). The CDR3 extends over 15 amino acids. In germline, CDR1 is PRHDT, CDR2 FYEKMQ (reference sequence). V lost 0 bases to trimming and J lost 5 bases, with 13 bases between them. The CDR3 nucleotides read TGTGCCAGCAGCTTAGGCCCAGGGAGGGGGGAGACCCAGTACTTC. Translated, it gives CASSLGPGRGETQYF.

The rearrangement links TRBV7-2 to TRBJ1-6; possible D gene TRBD1, 5 bases. V was clipped by 4 bases and J by 7 bases, with 14 bases between them. Per germline, CDR1 SGHTA and CDR2 FQGNSA. This CDR3 is 15 amino acids long. In DNA, the CDR3 is TGTGCCAGCAGCTACGCTGGGAGGGACAATTCACCCCTCCACTTT. This translates into CASSYAGRDNSPLHF.

The chain joins TRBV18 to TRBJ1-2; 7 bases agree with TRBD1. Per the germline V gene, CDR1 is KGHSH and CDR2 is LQKENI. CDR3 length equals 14 residues. Trimming took 0 bases from V and 3 from J; bases not matched to a gene: 1. The CDR3: CASSPPGTDYGYTF. CDR3 nucleotides: TGTGCCAGCTCACCACCCGGGACAGACTATGGCTACACCTTC. The full variable domain, its missing parts supplied by reference TRBV18 and TRBJ1-2, is NAGVMQNPRHLVRRRGQEARLRCSPMKGHSHVYWYRQLPEEGLKFMVYLQKENIIDESGMPKERFSAEFPKEGPSILRIQQVVRGDSAAYFCASSPPGTDYGYTFGSGTRLTVV.

The chain links TRBV28 to TRBJ1-5; tentatively, D is TRBD1 (5 bases). Germline V gene sequence: CDR1 MDHEN, CDR2 SYDVKM. CDR3 length equals 17 residues. V shed 3 bases and J shed 0 bases, with 15 bases lying between them. CDR3 sequence: CASSFLSGPSSNQPQHF. The CDR3 region has the DNA TGTGCCAGCAGTTTTTTGTCAGGGCCTTCTAGCAATCAGCCCCAGCATTTT.

V and J are TRBV6-5 and TRBJ2-3; TRBD2 matches at 9 bases. The V segment lost 0 bases and the J segment 6 bases; nucleotides outside the gene matches: 1. CDR1 and CDR2 (germline): MNHEY, SVGAGI. The length of the CDR3 is 14 residues. The CDR3 nucleotides are TGTGCCAGCAGTTACTCCCTAGCGGGGGATACGCAGTATTTT. Residues: CASSYSLAGDTQYF.

This chain links TRBV30 with TRBJ1-1, with D perhaps matching TRBD1 (5 bases). Trimming removed 3 bases at V and 5 bases at J, with 10 bases between. Germline-derived CDR1 and CDR2 are GTSNPN and SVGIG (reference sequence). The CDR3 has 12 amino acids. The CDR3 sequence: CAWRLGETEAFF. The CDR3 DNA is TGTGCCTGGAGACTGGGGGAGACTGAAGCTTTCTTT.